A selection of T cell receptor beta chains follows, all from one sample in a study of a mutant IDH1 vaccine in newly diagnosed glioma. For these receptors, no antigen is known. Measured with immunoSEQ multiplex PCR; TCRdb has only the in-frame clones, and not every one. The profile covers 68,000 or so clones, with about four fifths appearing a single time and about 12% taken by the ten largest. The sequences come from PBMCs, collected from a glioma patient whose treatment included an IDH1 peptide vaccine. The receptors were gathered from a man younger than 30 with glioma. The CDR3 runs from the conserved cysteine through the conserved F or W. The order of the fields is clone size, V gene, CDR3 protein. Only part of the rows carry a size: once, few, many, or a class if the clone is expanded.

. | TRBV19 | CASSSRVNTGELFF
. | TRBV7-6 | CASSLVQGGQPQHF
. | TRBV6-1 | CASRTGTNYGYTF
few | TRBV5-4 | CASSGFTGELFF
. | TRBV5-1 | CASSPKRGAGYGYTF
. | TRBV15 | CATSIGDYQETQYF
. | TRBV7-9 | CASSPPLGDDTGELFF
few | TRBV5-1 | CASSLGDREAFF
. | TRBV29-1 | CSVVPRDRYTGYTF
. | TRBV5-1 | CASSLGSRATNEKLFF
. | TRBV19 | CASRIKGSNQPQHF
once | TRBV7-2 | CASSLTWGTQAFF
. | TRBV21-1 | CASTGGLVNTEAFF
. | TRBV7-6 | CASSPQPRGRMNTGELFF
. | TRBV5-1 | CASSLARINTEAFF
. | TRBV14 | CASSARRGTRDRNSGANVLTF
once | TRBV7-8 | CASSLAGAATTYGYTF
. | TRBV28 | CASSVTGAFRSEAFF
. | TRBV6-5 | CASSRTASYEQYF
. | TRBV4-3 | CASSLDRGLTNYGYTF
. | TRBV5-4 | CASSLSQETQYF
few | TRBV7-9 | CASLKGLAGGPWDEQFF
. | TRBV19 | CASSMEGLAGIHEQFF
once | TRBV4-2 | CASSQDLDAYNEQFF
. | TRBV5-4 | CASSLFGGGPGETQYF
. | TRBV7-9 | CASSVSLSGDRGRGYGYTF
. | TRBV7-2 | CASMEITGVYGYTF
. | TRBV9 | CASSVAGQGTYGYTF
few | TRBV10-3 | CAISESTRGGTEAFF
once | TRBV4-1 | CASSQTLLQGRNTEAFF
. | TRBV10-2 | CASSENRGLGETQYF
. | TRBV30 | CAWRQGTSGYNEQFF
. | TRBV25-1 | CASSRMGGSTDTQYF
. | TRBV25-1 | CASSEYQGGTASSYEQYF
. | TRBV28 | CASSLMSYGYTF
. | TRBV13 | CASSLRGGREQFF
once | TRBV29-1 | CSVALLGGGNEKLFF